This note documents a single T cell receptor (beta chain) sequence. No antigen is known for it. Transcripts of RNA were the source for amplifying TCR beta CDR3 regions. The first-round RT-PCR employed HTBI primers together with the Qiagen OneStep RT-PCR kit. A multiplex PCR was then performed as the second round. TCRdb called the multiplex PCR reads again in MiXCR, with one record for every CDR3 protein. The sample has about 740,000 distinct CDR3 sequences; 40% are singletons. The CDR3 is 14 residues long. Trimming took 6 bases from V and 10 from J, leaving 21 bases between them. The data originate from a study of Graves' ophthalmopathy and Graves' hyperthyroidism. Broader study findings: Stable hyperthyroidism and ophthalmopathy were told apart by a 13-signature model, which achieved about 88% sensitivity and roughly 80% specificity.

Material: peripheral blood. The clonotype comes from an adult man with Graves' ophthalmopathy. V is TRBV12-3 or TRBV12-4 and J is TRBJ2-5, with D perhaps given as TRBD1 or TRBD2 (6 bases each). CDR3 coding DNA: TGTGCCAGCAGCGTAAGAGGGGGGTTTGATGGCCAGTACTTC. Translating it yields CASSVRGGFDGQYF.